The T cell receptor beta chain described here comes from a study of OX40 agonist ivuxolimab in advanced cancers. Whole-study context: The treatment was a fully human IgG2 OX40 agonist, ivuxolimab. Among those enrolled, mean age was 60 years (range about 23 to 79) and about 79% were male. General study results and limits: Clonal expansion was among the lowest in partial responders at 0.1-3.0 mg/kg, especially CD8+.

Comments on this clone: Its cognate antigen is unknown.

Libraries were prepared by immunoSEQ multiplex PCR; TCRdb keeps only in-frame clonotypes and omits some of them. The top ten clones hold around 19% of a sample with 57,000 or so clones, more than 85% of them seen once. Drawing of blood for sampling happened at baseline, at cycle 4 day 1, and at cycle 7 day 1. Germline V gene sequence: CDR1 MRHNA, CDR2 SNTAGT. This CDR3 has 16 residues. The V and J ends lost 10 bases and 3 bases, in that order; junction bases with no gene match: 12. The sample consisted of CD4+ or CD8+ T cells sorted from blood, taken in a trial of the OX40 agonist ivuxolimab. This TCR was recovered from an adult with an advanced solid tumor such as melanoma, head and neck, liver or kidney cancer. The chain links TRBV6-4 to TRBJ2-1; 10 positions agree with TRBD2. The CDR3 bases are TGTGCCAACTCCGGGACTAGCGCCACAATCTACAATGAGCAGTTCTTC. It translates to CANSGTSATIYNEQFF.